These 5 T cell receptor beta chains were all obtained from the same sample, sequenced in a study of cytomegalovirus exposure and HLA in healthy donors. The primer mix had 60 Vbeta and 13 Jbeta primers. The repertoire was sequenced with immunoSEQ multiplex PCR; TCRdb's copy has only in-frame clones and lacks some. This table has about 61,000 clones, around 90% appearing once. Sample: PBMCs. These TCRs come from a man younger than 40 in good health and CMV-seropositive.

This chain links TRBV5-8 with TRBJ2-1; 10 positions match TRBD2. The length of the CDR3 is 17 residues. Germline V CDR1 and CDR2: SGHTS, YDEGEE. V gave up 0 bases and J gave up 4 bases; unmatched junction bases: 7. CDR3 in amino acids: CASSLGQTSGLYNEQFF. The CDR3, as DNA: TGTGCCAGCAGCTTGGGGCAGACTAGCGGGCTTTACAATGAGCAGTTCTTC.

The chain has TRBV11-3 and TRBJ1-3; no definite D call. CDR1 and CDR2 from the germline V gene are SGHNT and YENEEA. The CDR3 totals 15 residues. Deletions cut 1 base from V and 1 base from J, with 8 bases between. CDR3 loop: CASSLGGQSGNTIYF. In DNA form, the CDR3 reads TGTGCCAGCAGCTTAGGCGGTCAGTCTGGAAACACCATATATTTT.

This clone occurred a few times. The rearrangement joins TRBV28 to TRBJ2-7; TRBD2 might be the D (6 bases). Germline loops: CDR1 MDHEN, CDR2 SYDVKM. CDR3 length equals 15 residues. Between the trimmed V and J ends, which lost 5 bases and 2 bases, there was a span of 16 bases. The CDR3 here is CASSPRGGGAYEQYF. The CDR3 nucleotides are TGTGCCAGCAGTCCGCGGGGAGGCGGGGCCTACGAGCAGTACTTC.

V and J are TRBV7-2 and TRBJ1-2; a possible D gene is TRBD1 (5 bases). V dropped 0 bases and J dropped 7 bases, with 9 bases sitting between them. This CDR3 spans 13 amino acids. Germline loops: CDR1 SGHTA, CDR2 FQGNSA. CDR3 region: CASSLAGQRGYTF. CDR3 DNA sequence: TGTGCCAGCAGCTTAGCGGGGCAGCGTGGCTACACCTTC.

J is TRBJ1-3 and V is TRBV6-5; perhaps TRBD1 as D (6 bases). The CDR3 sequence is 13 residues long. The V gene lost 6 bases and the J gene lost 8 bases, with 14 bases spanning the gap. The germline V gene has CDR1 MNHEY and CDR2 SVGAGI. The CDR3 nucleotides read TGTGCCAGCAGCGAGGGGGGGGCAGACACCATATATTTT. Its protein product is CASSEGGADTIYF.